These 8 T cell receptor beta chains were all obtained from the same sample, sequenced in a study of blood T cell repertoires in COVID-19. Measured with immunoSEQ multiplex PCR; TCRdb has only the in-frame clones, and not every one. The sample carries 150,000 to 200,000 clones, more than 70% recorded once. Sequencing was performed on peripheral blood. Every receptor here comes from a woman in her 70s who had recovered from COVID-19.

The chain couples TRBV2 to TRBJ1-1, with no clear D. This CDR3 region has 14 residues. The germline V and J ends were trimmed by 8 bases and 5 bases, with 18 bases remaining between them. Germline CDR1 is SNHLY and CDR2 is FYNNEI. CDR3 DNA sequence: TGTGCCAGCCGGGAACGGGAGATGGGGACTGAAGCTTTCTTT. This codes for CASREREMGTEAFF.

V usage is TRBV5-4 and J usage is TRBJ2-7; TRBD1 matches at 7 bases. The germline V gene encodes CDR1 SGHNT and CDR2 YYREEE (reference sequence). The CDR3 has 15 amino acids. Trimming cost V 4 bases and J 3 bases; bases outside gene matches: 10. The CDR3 spells CASSTAKGASYEQYF. CDR3 bases: TGTGCCAGCAGCACCGCTAAGGGGGCCAGCTACGAGCAGTACTTC.

The gene calls are TRBV12-3 or TRBV12-4 and TRBJ2-5; TRBD2 is a possible D gene (6 bases). The CDR3 extends over 12 amino acids. With 7 bases removed from V and 7 bases from J, the gap between germline ends came to 13 bases. This CDR3 is CASTRMGGTQYF. CDR3 DNA: TGTGCCAGCACCAGAATGGGGGGGACCCAGTACTTC.

The V call is TRBV7-2, the J call TRBJ2-7, with TRBD2 as a possible D gene (5 bases). The V and J ends lost 3 bases and 6 bases respectively, with 6 bases between them. In germline, CDR1 is SGHTA, CDR2 FQGNSA. This CDR3 spans 11 amino acids. CDR3: CASSLRVEQYF. The DNA for the CDR3 is TGTGCCAGCAGCTTGAGGGTCGAGCAGTACTTC.

The chain couples TRBV19 to TRBJ1-3; no clear D. Germline V gene sequence: CDR1 LNHDA, CDR2 SQIVND (reference sequence). Trimming left V 5 bases short and J 3 bases short, with 8 bases between. The length of the CDR3 is 13 residues. CDR3 in DNA: TGTGCCAGTAGTGGCGACATTGGAAACACCATATATTTT. Its translation is CASSGDIGNTIYF.

The chain has TRBV7-9 and TRBJ1-5, with unresolved D. V lost 1 base, J lost 7 bases, and 5 bases lay in between. CDR3 length equals 12 residues. CDR1 SEHNR and CDR2 FQNEAQ come from the germline V gene (reference sequence). The CDR3 region is CASSLGPQPQHF. DNA of the CDR3: TGTGCCAGCAGCTTAGGTCCACAGCCCCAGCATTTT.

As for this clone: The junction departs from the called germline gene at one end, perhaps through a read error. The genes are TRBV7-7 and TRBJ2-3; TRBD1 agrees at 8 bases. The germline CDR1 and CDR2 sequences are SSHAT and FNYEAQ (reference sequence). This CDR3 spans 16 amino acids. The DNA for the CDR3 is TGTGCTAGCAGCTTAGGGGCAGGGGGCGGCACAGATACGCAGTATTTT. This sequence encodes CASSLGAGGGTDTQYF.

The CDR3 coding sequence is TGTGCCAGCTCACGGGGACTAGCGGGAGTTAATGAGCAGTTCTTC. This gives the protein CASSRGLAGVNEQFF. The chain recombines TRBV18 with TRBJ2-1; TRBD2 matches at 14 bases. This CDR3 comprises 15 residues. The V segment lost 4 bases and the J segment 7 bases; nucleotides outside the gene matches: 3. Germline assignment: CDR1 KGHSH and CDR2 LQKENI.